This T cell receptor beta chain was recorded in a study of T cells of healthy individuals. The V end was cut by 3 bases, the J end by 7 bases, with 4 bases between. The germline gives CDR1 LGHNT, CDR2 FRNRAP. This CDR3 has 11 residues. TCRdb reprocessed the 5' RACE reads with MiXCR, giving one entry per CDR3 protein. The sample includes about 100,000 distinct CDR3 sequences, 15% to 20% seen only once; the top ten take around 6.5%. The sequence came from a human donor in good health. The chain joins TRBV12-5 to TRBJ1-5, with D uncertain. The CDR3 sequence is CASGLVQPQHF. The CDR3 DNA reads TGTGCTAGTGGTTTAGTCCAGCCCCAGCATTTT.